Reported below is one TCR beta chain. Its target is unknown. This CDR3 has 15 amino acids. In germline, CDR1 is SGHRS, CDR2 YFSETQ. V shed 2 bases and J 7 bases; nucleotides not matched to a gene: 6. The data derive from a study of cytomegalovirus exposure and HLA in healthy donors. Across the study: Most genotyped donors, 65% to 90% of 300 to 400, had Caucasian-associated genetic ancestry. Study observations and caveats: Some V segments could not be told apart, so they were left out, TRBV6-2 and TRBV6-3 among them. A prior analysis recorded that most TCR beta V segments were productive about 90% or about 30% of the time.

60 Vbeta and 13 Jbeta primers were used in PCR. TCRdb's copy holds only in-frame clones and misses some; the assay was immunoSEQ multiplex PCR. The sample records approximately 110,000 clones, 82% being singletons. The chain links TRBV5-1 to TRBJ2-2, with 9 nucleotides matching TRBD2. The clonotype comes from a woman younger than 35 in good health and CMV-seronegative. The specimen sequenced was PBMCs. CDR3 sequence reads: CASSFSGTSSGELFF. CDR3 DNA: TGCGCCAGCAGCTTCTCCGGGACTAGCAGCGGGGAGCTGTTTTTT.